A single TCR beta chain is shown here with its context. This record comes from a study of blood T cell repertoires in COVID-19. Study overall: Donors in the United States, Italy and Spain gave samples during acute or convalescent COVID-19. The analysed material was cDNA or gDNA that came from T cells, B-cell-depleted T cells, or PBMCs.

Recruited during active infection, patients (from Seattle) were subsequently followed longitudinally. In the source study's methods: Amplified reference gene primers provided the basis for estimating nucleated cell counts. TCRdb's table, derived via immunoSEQ multiplex PCR, lists solely in-frame clones and lacks some. V, J and clone size reflect that table, while D and trimming were determined from the DNA. The sample lists 300,000 to 450,000 clones, over 85% occurring once. V shed 5 bases and J 3 bases; nucleotides not matched to a gene: 11. Germline CDR1 is LNHDA and CDR2 is SQIVND (reference sequence). CDR3 length equals 16 residues.

The receptor comes from a woman aged 55-70 years with COVID-19, enrolled during active disease. The sample taken for sequencing was peripheral blood. The V call is TRBV19, the J call TRBJ2-7; 9 positions match TRBD2. Written as DNA, the CDR3 is TGTGCCAGTAGTTCCTCTACTAGCGGGCGCGACTACGAGCAGTACTTC. Translating it yields CASSSSTSGRDYEQYF.